This is a list of T cell receptor beta chains from one sample in a study of T cell repertoires in cytomegalovirus infection. A single record per CDR3 protein comes from TCRdb applying MiXCR to the reads. The table has under 200,000 distinct CDR3 sequences, 7.5% to 10% seen once. Sequencing was carried out using PBMCs. The receptors come from a human donor in good health (CMV status not recorded). Some clones in this sample may be carry-over from other donors' samples. Each CDR3 is given with its conserved first and last residue.

cdr3_aa: CASSLGQGRREQYF
v_call: TRBV7-2
cdr3_length: 14
j_call: TRBJ2-7

cdr3_aa: CASRTDHTEAFF
v_call: TRBV28
cdr3_length: 12
j_call: TRBJ1-1

cdr3_aa: CASSLANRGPNYGYTF
v_call: TRBV7-2
cdr3_length: 16
j_call: TRBJ1-2

cdr3_aa: CSARDPPSFHEQYF
v_call: TRBV20-1
cdr3_length: 14
j_call: TRBJ2-7

cdr3_aa: CASSLLQSTGELFF
v_call: TRBV12-3/TRBV12-4
cdr3_length: 14
j_call: TRBJ2-2

cdr3_aa: CASSLTNGPYQPQHF
v_call: TRBV6-2/TRBV6-3
cdr3_length: 15
j_call: TRBJ1-5

cdr3_aa: CASLRDNSYNEQFF
v_call: TRBV6-2/TRBV6-3
cdr3_length: 14
j_call: TRBJ2-1

cdr3_aa: CASSFLTGENTEAFF
v_call: TRBV7-2
cdr3_length: 15
j_call: TRBJ1-1

cdr3_aa: CASSAGYYEQYF
v_call: TRBV2
cdr3_length: 12
j_call: TRBJ2-7

cdr3_aa: CASSSRWDTEAFF
v_call: TRBV18
cdr3_length: 13
j_call: TRBJ1-1

cdr3_aa: CASSTTGGRNEQFF
v_call: TRBV11-2
cdr3_length: 14
j_call: TRBJ2-1

cdr3_aa: CAITDTGTPGLGGEQYF
v_call: TRBV6-2/TRBV6-3
cdr3_length: 17
j_call: TRBJ2-7

cdr3_aa: CASREPYSNQPQHF
v_call: TRBV2
cdr3_length: 14
j_call: TRBJ1-5

cdr3_aa: CASMGVAGNSYNEQFF
v_call: TRBV6-1
cdr3_length: 16
j_call: TRBJ2-1

cdr3_aa: CASSLSVNTEDFF
v_call: TRBV27
cdr3_length: 13
j_call: TRBJ1-1

cdr3_aa: CSARELTALATNEKLFF
v_call: TRBV20-1
cdr3_length: 17
j_call: TRBJ1-4

cdr3_aa: CASSSGDRPQETQYF
v_call: TRBV7-2
cdr3_length: 15
j_call: TRBJ2-5

cdr3_aa: CASSLLGRGTGNTIYF
v_call: TRBV7-2
cdr3_length: 16
j_call: TRBJ1-3

cdr3_aa: CASSGTGTYEQYF
v_call: TRBV6-2/TRBV6-3
cdr3_length: 13
j_call: TRBJ2-7

cdr3_aa: CASSRDRSQGETQYF
v_call: TRBV11-2
cdr3_length: 15
j_call: TRBJ2-5

cdr3_aa: CASSRVSGEADTQYF
v_call: TRBV7-2
cdr3_length: 15
j_call: TRBJ2-3

cdr3_aa: CASSLSGGLNEQFF
v_call: TRBV5-6
cdr3_length: 14
j_call: TRBJ2-1

cdr3_aa: CASSIGPNGQLNTEAFF
v_call: TRBV19
cdr3_length: 17
j_call: TRBJ1-1

cdr3_aa: CASTDRDSFTEAFF
v_call: TRBV7-2
cdr3_length: 14
j_call: TRBJ1-1

cdr3_aa: CASSYSSIYEQYF
v_call: TRBV6-2/TRBV6-3
cdr3_length: 13
j_call: TRBJ2-7

cdr3_aa: CASRLGQGSSTDTQYF
v_call: TRBV28
cdr3_length: 16
j_call: TRBJ2-3

cdr3_aa: CASSILAGGRQGTQYF
v_call: TRBV7-2
cdr3_length: 16
j_call: TRBJ2-3

cdr3_aa: CASSLEGGDNYEQYF
v_call: TRBV7-2
cdr3_length: 15
j_call: TRBJ2-7

cdr3_aa: CASSLIFQGANQPQHF
v_call: TRBV27
cdr3_length: 16
j_call: TRBJ1-5

cdr3_aa: CASSLTGAEAFF
v_call: TRBV7-8
cdr3_length: 12
j_call: TRBJ1-1

cdr3_aa: CATRRHRDEGIQPKHF
v_call: TRBV15
cdr3_length: 16
j_call: TRBJ1-5

cdr3_aa: CASSLRDSNQPQHF
v_call: TRBV7-9
cdr3_length: 14
j_call: TRBJ1-5

cdr3_aa: CASSVTVAGGQGTQYF
v_call: TRBV9
cdr3_length: 16
j_call: TRBJ2-3

cdr3_aa: CASSYEAGANEQYF
v_call: TRBV6-2/TRBV6-3
cdr3_length: 14
j_call: TRBJ2-7

cdr3_aa: CASSEGEWTEAFF
v_call: TRBV2
cdr3_length: 13
j_call: TRBJ1-1

cdr3_aa: CATSGDDNQPQHF
v_call: TRBV24-1
cdr3_length: 13
j_call: TRBJ1-5

cdr3_aa: CASSSEVQTQYF
v_call: TRBV7-9
cdr3_length: 12
j_call: TRBJ2-5

cdr3_aa: CAISTGTGSSYNSPLHF
v_call: TRBV10-3
cdr3_length: 17
j_call: TRBJ1-6

cdr3_aa: CASTEPFTDTQYF
v_call: TRBV6-2/TRBV6-3
cdr3_length: 13
j_call: TRBJ2-3